The T cell receptor (beta chain) under discussion was sequenced for a study of beta chain features in type 1 diabetes. With 1 base clipped from V and 4 bases from J, the junction kept 5 bases outside the gene matches. The CDR3 loop spans 15 amino acids. The investigators reverse transcribed all of the isolated RNA, so they sequenced expressed TCRB transcripts. TCRdb's table, derived via immunoSEQ multiplex PCR, lists solely in-frame clones and lacks some. The table records 200,000 to 300,000 clones, roughly 13% of them present only once. The chain is built from TRBV23-1 and TRBJ1-2, with TRBD1 identical over 8 bases. TRBV23-1 is classed as an ORF, of uncertain function. This sequence was found in a woman aged 40 to 50 in good health. Specimen: naive CD4+ T cells from blood. The CDR3 spells CASSQWTGYCYGYTF. DNA of the CDR3: TGCGCCAGCAGTCAATGGACAGGGTATTGCTATGGCTACACCTTC.